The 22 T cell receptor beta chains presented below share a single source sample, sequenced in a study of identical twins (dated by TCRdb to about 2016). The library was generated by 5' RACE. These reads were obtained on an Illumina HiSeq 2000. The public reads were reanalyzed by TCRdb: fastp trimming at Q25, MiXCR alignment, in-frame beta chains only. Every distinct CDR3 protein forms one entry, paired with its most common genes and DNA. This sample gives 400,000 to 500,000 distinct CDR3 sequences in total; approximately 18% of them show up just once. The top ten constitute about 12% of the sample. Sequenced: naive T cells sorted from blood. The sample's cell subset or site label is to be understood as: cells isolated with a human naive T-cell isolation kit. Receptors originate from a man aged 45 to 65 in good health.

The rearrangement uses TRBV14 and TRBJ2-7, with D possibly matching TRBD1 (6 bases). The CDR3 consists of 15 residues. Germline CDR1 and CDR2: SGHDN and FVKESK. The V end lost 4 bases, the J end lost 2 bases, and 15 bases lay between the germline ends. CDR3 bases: TGTGCCAGCAGCCCCGGGGACAACCGCGCCTACGAGCAGTACTTC. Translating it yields CASSPGDNRAYEQYF. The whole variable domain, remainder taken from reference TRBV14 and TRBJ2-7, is EAGVTQFPSHSVIEKGQTVTLRCDPISGHDNLYWYRRVMGKEIKFLLHFVKESKQDESGMPNNRFLAERTGGTYSTLKVQPAELEDSGVYFCASSPGDNRAYEQYFGPGTRLTVT.

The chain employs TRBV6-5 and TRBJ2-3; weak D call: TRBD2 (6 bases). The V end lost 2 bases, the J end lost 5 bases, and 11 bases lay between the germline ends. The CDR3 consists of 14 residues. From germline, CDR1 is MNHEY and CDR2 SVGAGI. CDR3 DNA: TGTGCCAGCAGTTACGGGGGGTCTGGAGATACGCAGTATTTT. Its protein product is CASSYGGSGDTQYF.

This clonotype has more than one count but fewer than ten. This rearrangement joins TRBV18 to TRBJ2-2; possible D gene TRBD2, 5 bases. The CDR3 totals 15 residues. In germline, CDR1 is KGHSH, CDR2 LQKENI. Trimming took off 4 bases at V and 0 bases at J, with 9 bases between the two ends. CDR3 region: CASSRSGSNTGELFF. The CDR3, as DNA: TGTGCCAGCTCACGAAGCGGATCGAACACCGGGGAGCTGTTTTTT. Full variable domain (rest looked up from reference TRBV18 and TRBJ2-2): NAGVMQNPRHLVRRRGQEARLRCSPMKGHSHVYWYRQLPEEGLKFMVYLQKENIIDESGMPKERFSAEFPKEGPSILRIQQVVRGDSAAYFCASSRSGSNTGELFFGEGSRLTVL.

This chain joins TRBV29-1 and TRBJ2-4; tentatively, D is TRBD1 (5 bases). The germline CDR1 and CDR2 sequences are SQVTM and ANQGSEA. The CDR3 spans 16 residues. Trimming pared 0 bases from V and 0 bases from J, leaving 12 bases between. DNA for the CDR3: TGCAGCGTTGAAGACTCTCTCGACAGAGCCAAAAACATTCAGTACTTC. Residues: CSVEDSLDRAKNIQYF.

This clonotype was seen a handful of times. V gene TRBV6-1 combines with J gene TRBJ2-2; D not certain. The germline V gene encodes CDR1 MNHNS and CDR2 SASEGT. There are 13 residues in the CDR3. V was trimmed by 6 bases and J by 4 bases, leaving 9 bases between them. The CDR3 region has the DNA TGTGCCAGCAGCGGACGGAGCACCGGGGAGCTGTTTTTT. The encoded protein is CASSGRSTGELFF.

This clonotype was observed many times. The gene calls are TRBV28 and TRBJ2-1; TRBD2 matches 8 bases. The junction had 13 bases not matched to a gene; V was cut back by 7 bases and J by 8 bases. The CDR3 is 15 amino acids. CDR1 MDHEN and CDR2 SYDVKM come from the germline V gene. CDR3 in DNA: TGTGCCAGCAACTCCGGGACGGCACTAGCGGATGAGCAGTTCTTC. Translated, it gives CASNSGTALADEQFF.

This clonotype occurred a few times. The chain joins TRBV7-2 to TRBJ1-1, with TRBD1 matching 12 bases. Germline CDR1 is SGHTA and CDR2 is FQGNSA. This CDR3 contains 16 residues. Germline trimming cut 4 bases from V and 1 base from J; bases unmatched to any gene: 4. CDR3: CASSSGTGGRNTEAFF. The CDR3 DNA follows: TGTGCCAGCAGCTCCGGGACAGGGGGCCGGAACACTGAAGCTTTCTTT.

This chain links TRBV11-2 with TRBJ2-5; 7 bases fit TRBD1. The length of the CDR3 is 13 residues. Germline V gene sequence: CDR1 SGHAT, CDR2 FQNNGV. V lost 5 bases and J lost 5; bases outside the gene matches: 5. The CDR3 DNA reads TGTGCCAGCAGCATCGACAGGGTGGAGACCCAGTACTTC. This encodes CASSIDRVETQYF.

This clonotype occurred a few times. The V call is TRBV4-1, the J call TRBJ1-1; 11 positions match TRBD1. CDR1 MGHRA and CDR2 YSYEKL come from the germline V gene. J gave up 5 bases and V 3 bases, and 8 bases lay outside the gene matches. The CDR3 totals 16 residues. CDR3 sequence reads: CASSHLLRDRGTEAFF. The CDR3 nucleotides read TGCGCCAGCAGCCACCTCTTACGGGACAGGGGGACTGAAGCTTTCTTT.

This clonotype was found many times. The CDR3 coding sequence is TGCGCCAGCAGCCAAGGGACGGAGCTGGGAGAGACCCAGTACTTC. It translates to CASSQGTELGETQYF. The chain recombines TRBV4-1 with TRBJ2-5; D gene uncertain. CDR3 length: 15 residues. Germline V gives CDR1 MGHRA, CDR2 YSYEKL. V was trimmed by 1 base and J by 4 bases, leaving 13 bases between them.

The CDR3 is CASSLGVAANNEQFF. The CDR3 DNA reads TGTGCCAGCAGCTTAGGGGTAGCAGCCAACAATGAGCAGTTCTTC. This rearrangement joins TRBV7-7 to TRBJ2-1, with D hard to call. In germline, CDR1 is SSHAT, CDR2 FNYEAQ (reference sequence). The CDR3 has 15 amino acids. The germline V and J ends were trimmed by 1 base and 5 bases, with 12 bases remaining between them.

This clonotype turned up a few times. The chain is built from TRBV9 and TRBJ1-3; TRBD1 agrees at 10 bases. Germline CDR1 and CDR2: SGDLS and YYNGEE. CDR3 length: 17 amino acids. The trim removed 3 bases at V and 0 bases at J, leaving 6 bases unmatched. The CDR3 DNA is TGTGCCAGCAGCGAGCGGACAGGGGGGACCTCTGGAAACACCATATATTTT. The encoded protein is CASSERTGGTSGNTIYF.

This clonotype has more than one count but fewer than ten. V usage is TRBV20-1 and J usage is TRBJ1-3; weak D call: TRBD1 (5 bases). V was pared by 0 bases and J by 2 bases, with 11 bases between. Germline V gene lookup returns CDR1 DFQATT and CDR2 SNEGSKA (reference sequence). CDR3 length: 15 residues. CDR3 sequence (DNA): TGCAGTGCTAGAGAGGGGTCAGGGCCTGGAAACACCATATATTTT. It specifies CSAREGSGPGNTIYF.

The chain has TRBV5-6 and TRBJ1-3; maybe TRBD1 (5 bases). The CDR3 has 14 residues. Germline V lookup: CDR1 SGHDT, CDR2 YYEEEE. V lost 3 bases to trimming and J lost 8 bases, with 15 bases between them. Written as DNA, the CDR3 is TGTGCCAGCAGCTCGAAGGGACGGAGGGACACCATATATTTT. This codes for CASSSKGRRDTIYF.

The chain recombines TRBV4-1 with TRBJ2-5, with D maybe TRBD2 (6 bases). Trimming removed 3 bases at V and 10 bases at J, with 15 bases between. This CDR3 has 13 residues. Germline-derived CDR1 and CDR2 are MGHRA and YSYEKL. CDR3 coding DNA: TGCGCCAGCAGCCATATGGGGGTAGCGGACCAGTACTTC. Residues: CASSHMGVADQYF.

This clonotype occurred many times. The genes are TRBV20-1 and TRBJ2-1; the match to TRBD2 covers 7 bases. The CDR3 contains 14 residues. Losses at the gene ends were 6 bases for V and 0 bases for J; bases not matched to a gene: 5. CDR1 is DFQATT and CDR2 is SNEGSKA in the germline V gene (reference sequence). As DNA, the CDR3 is TGCAGTGCCGCGCGGGGGAGCTCCTACAATGAGCAGTTCTTC. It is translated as CSAARGSSYNEQFF.

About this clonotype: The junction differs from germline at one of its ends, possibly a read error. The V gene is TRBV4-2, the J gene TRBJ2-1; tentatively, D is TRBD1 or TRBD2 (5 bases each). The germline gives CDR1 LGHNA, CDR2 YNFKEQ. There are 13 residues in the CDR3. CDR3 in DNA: TGTGTCAGCAGCCAGGGAGACGGACGTGAGCAGTTCTTC. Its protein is CVSSQGDGREQFF.

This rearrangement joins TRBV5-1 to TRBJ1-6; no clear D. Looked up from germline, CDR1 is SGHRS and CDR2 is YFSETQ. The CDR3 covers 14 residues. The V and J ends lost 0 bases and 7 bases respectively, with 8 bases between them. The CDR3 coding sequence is TGCGCCAGCAGCTTGGCCCTAGGGAATTCACCCCTCCACTTT. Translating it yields CASSLALGNSPLHF.

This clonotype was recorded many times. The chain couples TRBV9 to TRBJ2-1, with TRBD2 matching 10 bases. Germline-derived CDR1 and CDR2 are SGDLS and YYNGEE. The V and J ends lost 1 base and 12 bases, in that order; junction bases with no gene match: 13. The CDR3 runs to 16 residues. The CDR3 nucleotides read TGTGCCAGCAGCGTACCTTCGGCTAGCGGGAGTTCATCGCAGTTCTTC. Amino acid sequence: CASSVPSASGSSSQFF.

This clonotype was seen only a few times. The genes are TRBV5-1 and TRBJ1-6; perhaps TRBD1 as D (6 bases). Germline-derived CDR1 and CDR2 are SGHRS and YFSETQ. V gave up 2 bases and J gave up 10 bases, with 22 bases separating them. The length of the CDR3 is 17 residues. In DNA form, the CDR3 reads TGCGCCAGCAGCTTCCTAAACCCGACAGGCGGGGGATCACCCCTCCACTTT. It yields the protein CASSFLNPTGGGSPLHF.

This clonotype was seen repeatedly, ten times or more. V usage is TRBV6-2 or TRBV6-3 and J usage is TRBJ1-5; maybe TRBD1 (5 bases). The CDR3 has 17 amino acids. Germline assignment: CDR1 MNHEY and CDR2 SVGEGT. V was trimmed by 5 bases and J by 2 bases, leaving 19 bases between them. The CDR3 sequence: CASSPRWVIGGNQPQHF. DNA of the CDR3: TGTGCCAGCAGTCCACGGTGGGTGATAGGGGGCAATCAGCCCCAGCATTTT.

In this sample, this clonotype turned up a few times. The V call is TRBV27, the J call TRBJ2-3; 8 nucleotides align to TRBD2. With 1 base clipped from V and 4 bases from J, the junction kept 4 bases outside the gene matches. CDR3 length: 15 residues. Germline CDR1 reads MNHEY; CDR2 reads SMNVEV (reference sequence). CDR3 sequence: CASSLFPGGSDTQYF. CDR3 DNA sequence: TGTGCCAGCAGTTTATTTCCGGGAGGGTCAGATACGCAGTATTTT.